Sequencing of this T cell receptor beta chain was carried out in a study of immune evolution from preneoplasia to lung adenocarcinoma. Study observations and caveats: Top clone share appeared to fall from AAH through AIS, MIA, adenocarcinoma.

V was shortened by 5 bases and J by 8 bases, with 13 bases between the two germline ends. Per germline, CDR1 MRHNA and CDR2 SNTAGT. The CDR3 runs to 13 residues. A word on this clone: The antigen remains undetermined.

This table comes from immunoSEQ multiplex PCR, and its TCRdb copy is limited to in-frame clones, with some not included. The sample includes about 3,900 clones, around 78% seen only once; the top ten take approximately 13%. Sequencing used FFPE minimally invasive lung adenocarcinoma tissue. The chain uses TRBV6-4 and TRBJ2-1; tentative D call: TRBD1 (5 bases). The TCR comes from a person between 70 and 80 years old with lung adenocarcinoma. The CDR3, as DNA: TGTGCCAGCAGTCGTAAAGAAGGGGATGAGCAGTTCTTC. Its protein is CASSRKEGDEQFF.